One T cell receptor beta chain is described in this entry. The antigen remains unidentified. The source of the sample is a study of cytomegalovirus exposure and HLA in healthy donors. PCR involved 60 Vbeta and 13 Jbeta primers. The protocol was immunoSEQ multiplex PCR, while the TCRdb copy is restricted to in-frame clones and leaves out a portion. The sample contains 100,000 or so clones, roughly 70% of which appear only once. Germline CDR1 LNHDA, CDR2 SQIVND (reference sequence). The CDR3 spans 17 residues. V was clipped by 6 bases and J by 1 base; unmatched bases: 13. Overall study findings and caveats: A later analysis linked a missense variant in DCLRE1C to the trimming of TCR beta V and J genes. Reports credit the classifier with highly specific, highly sensitive diagnosis of cytomegalovirus status. Later analysis identified several of the most significant clusters that appeared linked to common viral pathogens.

Sequenced material: PBMCs. This clonotype was sampled from a man between 50 and 59 years old in good health and CMV-seronegative. The V call is TRBV19, the J call TRBJ2-3; 7 bases agree with TRBD1. The CDR3: CASSRTPGQQRTDTQYF. CDR3 DNA sequence: TGTGCCAGTAGCCGCACCCCGGGACAGCAACGCACAGATACGCAGTATTTT. The entire variable domain, with the rest obtained from reference TRBV19 and TRBJ2-3, is as follows: DGGITQSPKYLFRKEGQNVTLSCEQNLNHDAMYWYRQDPGQGLRLIYYSQIVNDFQKGDIAEGYSVSREKKESFPLTVTSAQKNPTAFYLCASSRTPGQQRTDTQYFGPGTRLTVL.